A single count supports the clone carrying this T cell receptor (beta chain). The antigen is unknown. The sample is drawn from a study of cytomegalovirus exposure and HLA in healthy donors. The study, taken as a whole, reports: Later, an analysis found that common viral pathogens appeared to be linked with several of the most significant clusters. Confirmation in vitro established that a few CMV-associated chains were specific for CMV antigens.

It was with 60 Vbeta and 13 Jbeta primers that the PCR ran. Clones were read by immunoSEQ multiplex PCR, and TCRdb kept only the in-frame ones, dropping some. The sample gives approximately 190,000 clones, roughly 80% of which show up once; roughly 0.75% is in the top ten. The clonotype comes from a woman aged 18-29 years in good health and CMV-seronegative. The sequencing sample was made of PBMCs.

The DNA for the CDR3 is TGTGCCTGGAGGCCCCAGGGTGTAAAACTGTTTTTT. Encoded protein: CAWRPQGVKLFF. The chain has TRBV30 and TRBJ1-4, with D possibly being TRBD1 (5 bases). CDR1 and CDR2 from the germline V gene are GTSNPN and SVGIG (reference sequence). The CDR3 is made up of 12 amino acids. Trimming pared 3 bases from V and 10 bases from J, leaving 12 bases between.